A few counts support the clone carrying this T cell receptor beta chain. The data stem from a study of molecular identifiers for immune sequencing clone quantification. Study-level background: In the replicates, RNA derived from around 20,000 or 100,000 naive CD8 cells was divided into five parts, and four were sequenced.

Naive CD8 T cells underwent sorting with the CD8+CD4-CCR7+CD45RA+ definition. Methods described previously, with TCR primers listed, were used for bulk TCR libraries. TCRdb itself ran the PCR reads through MiXCR, one entry per CDR3 protein. There are about 640,000 distinct CDR3 sequences in the sample; 15% to 20% occur only once, and 0.85% to 0.9% lies in the top ten. Trimming took 5 bases from V and 2 from J, leaving 10 bases between them. In germline, CDR1 is SGHAT, CDR2 FQNNGV. The CDR3 is 13 amino acids. V is TRBV11-2 and J is TRBJ2-7, with no clear D. The clonotype originates from a human donor in good health. Some libraries in this study had Jurkat cell RNA spiked in. The sequencing sample was made of naive CD8+ T cells from blood, with Jurkat cell RNA spiked in. The sample's subset: FACS-sorted CD8+CD4-CCR7+CD45RA+ naive T cells. In DNA, the CDR3 is TGTGCCAGCAGCCACGCAGGAACCTACGAGCAGTACTTC. This sequence encodes CASSHAGTYEQYF.